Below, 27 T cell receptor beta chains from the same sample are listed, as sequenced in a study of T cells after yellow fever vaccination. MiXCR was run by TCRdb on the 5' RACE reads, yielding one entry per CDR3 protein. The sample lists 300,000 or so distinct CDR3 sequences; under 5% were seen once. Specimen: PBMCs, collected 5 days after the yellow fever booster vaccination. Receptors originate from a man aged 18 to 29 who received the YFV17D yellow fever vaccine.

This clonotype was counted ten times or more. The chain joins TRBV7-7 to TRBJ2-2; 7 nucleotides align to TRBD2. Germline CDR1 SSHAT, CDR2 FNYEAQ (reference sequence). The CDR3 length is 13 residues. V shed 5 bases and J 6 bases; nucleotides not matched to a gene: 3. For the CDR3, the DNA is TGTGCCAGCAGCCCCGCGGGGGCCGGGGAGCTGTTTTTT. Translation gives CASSPAGAGELFF.

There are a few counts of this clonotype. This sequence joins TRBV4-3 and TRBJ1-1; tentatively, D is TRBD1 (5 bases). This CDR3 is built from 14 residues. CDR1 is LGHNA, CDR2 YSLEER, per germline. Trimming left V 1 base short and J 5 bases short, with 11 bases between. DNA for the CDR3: TGCGCCAGCAGCCAAGTAGGATGGGGGACTGAAGCTTTCTTT. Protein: CASSQVGWGTEAFF.

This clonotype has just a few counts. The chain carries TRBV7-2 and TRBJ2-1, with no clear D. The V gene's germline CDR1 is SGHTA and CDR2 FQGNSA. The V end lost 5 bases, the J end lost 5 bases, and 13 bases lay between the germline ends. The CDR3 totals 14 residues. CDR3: CASSPLVSNNEQFF. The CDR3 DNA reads TGTGCCAGCAGCCCCCTGGTCAGTAACAATGAGCAGTTCTTC.

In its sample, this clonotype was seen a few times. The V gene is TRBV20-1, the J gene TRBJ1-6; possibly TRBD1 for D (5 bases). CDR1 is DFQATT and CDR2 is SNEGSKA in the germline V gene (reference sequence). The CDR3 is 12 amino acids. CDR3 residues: CARGFYNSPLHF. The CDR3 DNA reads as TGCGCCCGGGGCTTCTATAATTCACCCCTCCACTTT.

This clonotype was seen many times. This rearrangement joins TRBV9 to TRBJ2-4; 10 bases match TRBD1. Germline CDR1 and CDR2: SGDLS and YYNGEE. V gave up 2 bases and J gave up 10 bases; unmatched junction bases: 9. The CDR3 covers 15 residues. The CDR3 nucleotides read TGTGCCAGCAGCGTTACCGGGACAGGGGAGGGGATTCAGTACTTC. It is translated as CASSVTGTGEGIQYF.

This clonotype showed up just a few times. CDR3 protein: CASSAGQGSEKLFF. CDR3 sequence (DNA): TGCGCCAGCAGCGCGGGACAGGGATCGGAAAAACTGTTTTTT. This sequence joins TRBV5-1 and TRBJ1-4; 9 positions agree with TRBD1. Germline trimming cut 4 bases from V and 8 bases from J; bases unmatched to any gene: 6. The CDR3 spans 14 residues. Germline V gene lookup returns CDR1 SGHRS and CDR2 YFSETQ.

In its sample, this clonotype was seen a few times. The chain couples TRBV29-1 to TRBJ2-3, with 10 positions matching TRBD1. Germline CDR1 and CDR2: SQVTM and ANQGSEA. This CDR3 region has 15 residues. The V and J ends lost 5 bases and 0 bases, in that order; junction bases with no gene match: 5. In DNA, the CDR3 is TGCAGCGTTATTGGGACAGGGGCTAGCACAGATACGCAGTATTTT. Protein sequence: CSVIGTGASTDTQYF.

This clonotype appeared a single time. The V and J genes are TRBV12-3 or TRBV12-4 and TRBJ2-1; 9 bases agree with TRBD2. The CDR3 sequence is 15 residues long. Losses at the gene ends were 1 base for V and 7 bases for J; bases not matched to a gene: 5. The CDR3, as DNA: TGTGCCAGCAGTTTAGGACGACTAGCGGCGAATGAGCAGTTCTTC. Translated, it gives CASSLGRLAANEQFF.

The CDR3 DNA reads TGCGCCAGCAGTTATAGCGGGGGACAGAGTTACGAGCAGTACTTC. This codes for CASSYSGGQSYEQYF. The V and J genes are TRBV5-1 and TRBJ2-7; 9 bases fit TRBD2. The germline CDR1 and CDR2 sequences are SGHRS and YFSETQ. The ends lost 5 bases at V and 4 bases at J; junction bases unmatched: 10. This CDR3 is built from 15 residues.

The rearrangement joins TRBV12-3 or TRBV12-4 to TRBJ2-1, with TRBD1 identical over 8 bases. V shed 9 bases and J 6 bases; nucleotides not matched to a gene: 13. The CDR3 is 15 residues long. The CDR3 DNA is TGTGCCAGTCTTAAAGACAGGGGTGATGCCAATGAGCAGTTCTTC. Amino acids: CASLKDRGDANEQFF.

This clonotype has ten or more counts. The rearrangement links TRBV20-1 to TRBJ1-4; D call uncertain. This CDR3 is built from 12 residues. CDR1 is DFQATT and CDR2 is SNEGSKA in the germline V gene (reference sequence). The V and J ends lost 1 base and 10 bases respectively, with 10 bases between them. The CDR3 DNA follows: TGCAGTGCTAGAGTCGTCGGAGGAAAACTGTTTTTT. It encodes CSARVVGGKLFF.

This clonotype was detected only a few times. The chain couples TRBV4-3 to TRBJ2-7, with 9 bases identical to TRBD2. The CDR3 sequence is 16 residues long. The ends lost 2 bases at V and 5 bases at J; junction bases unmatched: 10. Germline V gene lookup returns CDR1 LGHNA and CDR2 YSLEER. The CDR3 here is CASSQSSGGGGDEQYF. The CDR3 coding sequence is TGCGCCAGCAGCCAAAGTAGCGGGGGTGGCGGAGACGAGCAGTACTTC.

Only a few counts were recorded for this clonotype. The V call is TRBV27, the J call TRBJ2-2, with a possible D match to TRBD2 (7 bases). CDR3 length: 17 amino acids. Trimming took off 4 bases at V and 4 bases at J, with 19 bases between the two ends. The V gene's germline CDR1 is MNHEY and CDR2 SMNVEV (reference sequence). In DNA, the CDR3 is TGTGCCAGCAGTTACCCATCGGGGGGCGGCGGCACCGGGGAGCTGTTTTTT. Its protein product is CASSYPSGGGGTGELFF.

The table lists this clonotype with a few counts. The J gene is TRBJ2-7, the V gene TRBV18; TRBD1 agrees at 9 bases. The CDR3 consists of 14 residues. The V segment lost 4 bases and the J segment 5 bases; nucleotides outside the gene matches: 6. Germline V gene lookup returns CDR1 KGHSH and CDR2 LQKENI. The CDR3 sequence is CASSLNRGQDEQYV. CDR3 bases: TGTGCCAGCTCACTAAACAGGGGGCAGGACGAGCAGTACGTC.

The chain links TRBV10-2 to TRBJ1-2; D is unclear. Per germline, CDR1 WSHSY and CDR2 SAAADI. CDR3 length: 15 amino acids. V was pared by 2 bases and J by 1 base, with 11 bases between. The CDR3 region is CASSEIKDINYGYTF. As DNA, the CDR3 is TGCGCCAGCAGTGAGATCAAGGATATTAACTATGGCTACACCTTC.

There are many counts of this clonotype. CDR3 sequence reads: CSVEDGRWPPDGYTF. CDR3 DNA sequence: TGCAGCGTTGAAGATGGGAGGTGGCCCCCGGATGGCTACACCTTC. This chain uses TRBV29-1 with TRBJ1-2, with D uncertain. The V end was cut by 0 bases, the J end by 6 bases, with 17 bases between. The CDR3 spans 15 residues. Germline V lookup: CDR1 SQVTM, CDR2 ANQGSEA. Based on the CDR3 plus reference TRBV29-1 and TRBJ1-2, the full variable domain is SAVISQKPSRDICQRGTSLTIQCQVDSQVTMMFWYRQQPGQSLTLIATANQGSEATYESGFVIDKFPISRPNLTFSTLTVSNMSPEDSSIYLCSVEDGRWPPDGYTFGSGTRLTVV.

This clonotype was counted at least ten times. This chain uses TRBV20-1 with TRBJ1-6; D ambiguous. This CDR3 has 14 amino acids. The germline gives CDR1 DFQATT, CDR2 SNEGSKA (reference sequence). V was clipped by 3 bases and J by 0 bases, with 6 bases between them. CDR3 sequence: CSASPSSYNSPLHF. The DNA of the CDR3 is TGCAGTGCTAGCCCCAGCTCCTATAATTCACCCCTCCACTTT.

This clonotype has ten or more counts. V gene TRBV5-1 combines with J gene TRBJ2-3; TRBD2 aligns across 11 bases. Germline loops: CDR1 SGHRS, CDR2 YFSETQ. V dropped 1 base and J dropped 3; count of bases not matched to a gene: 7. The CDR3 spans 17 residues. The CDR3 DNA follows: TGCGCCAGCAGCTTGAGGCTAGCGGGGGGCGTAACAGATACGCAGTATTTT. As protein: CASSLRLAGGVTDTQYF.

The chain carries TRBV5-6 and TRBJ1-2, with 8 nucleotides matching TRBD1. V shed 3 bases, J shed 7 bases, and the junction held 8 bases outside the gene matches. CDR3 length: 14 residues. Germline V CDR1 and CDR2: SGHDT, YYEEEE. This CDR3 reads CASSSTDRVFGYTF. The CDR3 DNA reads TGTGCCAGCAGCTCCACGGACAGGGTGTTTGGCTACACCTTC.

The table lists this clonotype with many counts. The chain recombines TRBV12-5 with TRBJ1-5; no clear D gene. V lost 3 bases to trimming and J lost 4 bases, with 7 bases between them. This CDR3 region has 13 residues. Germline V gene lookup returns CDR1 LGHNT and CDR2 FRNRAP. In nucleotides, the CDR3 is TGTGCTAGTGGTTTATACAGAAATCAGCCCCAGCATTTT. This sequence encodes CASGLYRNQPQHF.

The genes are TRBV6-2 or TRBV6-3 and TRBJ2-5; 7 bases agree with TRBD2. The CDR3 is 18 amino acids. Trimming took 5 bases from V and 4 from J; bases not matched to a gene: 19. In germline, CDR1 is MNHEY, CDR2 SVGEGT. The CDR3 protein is CASSEAIRAVRGIETQYF. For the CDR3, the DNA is TGTGCCAGCAGTGAAGCGATAAGGGCTGTGCGGGGGATAGAGACCCAGTACTTC.

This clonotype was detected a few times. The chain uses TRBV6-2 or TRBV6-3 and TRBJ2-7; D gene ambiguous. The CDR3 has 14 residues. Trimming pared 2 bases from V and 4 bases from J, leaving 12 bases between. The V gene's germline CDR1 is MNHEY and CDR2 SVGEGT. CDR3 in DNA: TGTGCCAGCAGTTACCGGGCAGGTGGATACGAGCAGTACTTC. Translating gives CASSYRAGGYEQYF.

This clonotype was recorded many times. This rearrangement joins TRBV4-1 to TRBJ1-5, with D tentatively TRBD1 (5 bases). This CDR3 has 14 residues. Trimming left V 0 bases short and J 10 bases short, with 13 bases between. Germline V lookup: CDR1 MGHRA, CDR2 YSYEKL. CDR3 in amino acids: CASSQDGAPAPQHF. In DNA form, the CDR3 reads TGCGCCAGCAGCCAAGATGGGGCCCCCGCACCCCAGCATTTT.

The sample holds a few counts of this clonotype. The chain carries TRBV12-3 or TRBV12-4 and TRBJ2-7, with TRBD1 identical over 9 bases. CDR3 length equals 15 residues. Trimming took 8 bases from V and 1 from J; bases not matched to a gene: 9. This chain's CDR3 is CASAHWDRASYEQYF. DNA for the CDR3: TGTGCCAGCGCTCATTGGGACAGGGCTTCCTACGAGCAGTACTTC.

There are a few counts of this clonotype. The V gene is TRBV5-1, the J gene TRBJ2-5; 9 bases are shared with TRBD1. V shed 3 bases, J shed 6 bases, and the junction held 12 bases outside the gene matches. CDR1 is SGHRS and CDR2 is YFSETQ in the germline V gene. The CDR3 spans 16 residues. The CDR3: CASSYLRDRERKTQYF. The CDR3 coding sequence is TGCGCCAGCAGCTACCTTCGGGACAGGGAAAGAAAGACCCAGTACTTC.

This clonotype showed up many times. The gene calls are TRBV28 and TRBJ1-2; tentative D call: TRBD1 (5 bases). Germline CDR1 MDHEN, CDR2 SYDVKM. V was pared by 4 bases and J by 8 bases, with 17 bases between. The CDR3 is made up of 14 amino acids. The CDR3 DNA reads TGTGCCAGCAGTTCCTCCGGAGGGAGGGGCGGCTACACCTTC. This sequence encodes CASSSSGGRGGYTF.

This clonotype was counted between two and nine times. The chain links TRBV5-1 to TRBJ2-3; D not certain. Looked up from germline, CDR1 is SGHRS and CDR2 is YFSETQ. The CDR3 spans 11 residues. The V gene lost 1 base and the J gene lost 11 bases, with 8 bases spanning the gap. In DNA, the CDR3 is TGCGCCAGCAGCTTGCTTTGGAAGCAGTATTTT. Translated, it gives CASSLLWKQYF.